The 23 T cell receptor beta chains given below trace back to one sample, sequenced in a study of blood T cell repertoires in COVID-19. The assay was immunoSEQ multiplex PCR, and TCRdb's table has in-frame clones only and misses some. The sample contains 200,000 to 300,000 clones, around 84% of which appear only once. The source material was peripheral blood. These receptors originate from a man in his forties who had recovered from COVID-19.

The chain recombines TRBV18 with TRBJ1-4; D is ambiguous. The CDR3 length is 13 residues. Germline lookup yields CDR1 KGHSH and CDR2 LQKENI. The ends were cut back, 5 bases at V and 7 bases at J, with 11 bases in the middle. CDR3 loop: CASSLRVGEKLFF. The CDR3 DNA sequence: TGTGCCAGCTCATTGCGAGTCGGTGAAAAACTGTTTTTT.

This clone came up a few times. The chain combines TRBV29-1 with TRBJ2-5; D not resolved. This CDR3 contains 15 residues. Germline V gene lookup returns CDR1 SQVTM and CDR2 ANQGSEA. V was clipped by 0 bases and J by 4 bases, with 15 bases between them. CDR3 residues: CSVEDRREPRETQYF. The CDR3 region has the DNA TGCAGCGTTGAAGACCGGAGAGAACCCCGAGAGACCCAGTACTTC.

The chain is built from TRBV6-2 or TRBV6-3 and TRBJ1-1; D gene unclear. The germline V gene has CDR1 MNHEY and CDR2 SVGEGT. The length of the CDR3 is 13 residues. V was clipped by 3 bases and J by 4 bases, with 9 bases between them. The CDR3 DNA sequence: TGTGCCAGCAGTTATAATGGCCGCACTGAAGCTTTCTTT. Amino acid sequence: CASSYNGRTEAFF.

The chain recombines TRBV5-6 with TRBJ2-2, with TRBD2 identical over 11 bases. Germline V gene sequence: CDR1 SGHDT, CDR2 YYEEEE. The CDR3 runs 16 residues. With V trimmed by 1 base and J by 4 bases, 3 bases remained unmatched. In DNA, the CDR3 is TGTGCCAGCAGCTTGCTTAGCGGGAGGGCCACCGGGGAGCTGTTTTTT. Residues: CASSLLSGRATGELFF.

This rearrangement joins TRBV4-3 to TRBJ1-5; D ambiguous. Germline V CDR1 and CDR2: LGHNA, YSLEER. V was cut by 0 bases and J by 9 bases, with 9 bases left in between. The CDR3 spans 13 residues. CDR3 bases: TGCGCCAGCAGCCAAGATCGTTTGTCGCCCCAGCATTTT. This gives the protein CASSQDRLSPQHF.

V usage is TRBV7-9 and J usage is TRBJ2-7, with 8 bases matching TRBD2. This CDR3 is 15 amino acids long. V dropped 2 bases and J dropped 2; count of bases not matched to a gene: 5. Per germline, CDR1 SEHNR and CDR2 FQNEAQ (reference sequence). DNA of the CDR3: TGTGCCAGCAGCTTATCTACTAGCGGAACCTACGAGCAGTACTTC. Its translation is CASSLSTSGTYEQYF.

The gene calls are TRBV5-1 and TRBJ1-2; TRBD1 agrees at 9 bases. The CDR3 covers 15 residues. The germline CDR1 and CDR2 sequences are SGHRS and YFSETQ. The V gene end was trimmed by 4 bases and the J gene end by 5 bases; junction bases not matched to a gene: 9. Here the CDR3 DNA reads TGCGCCAGCAGCCCCGGCACCGGGACAGGGTATGGCTACACCTTC. Translating it yields CASSPGTGTGYGYTF.

This chain joins TRBV19 and TRBJ2-3; the match to TRBD2 covers 14 bases. The CDR3 is 17 amino acids. Germline CDR1 is LNHDA and CDR2 is SQIVND (reference sequence). After removal of 4 bases from V and 2 bases from J, the junction contained 5 bases not matched to a gene. The DNA for the CDR3 is TGTGCCAGTAGTAAGACTAGCGGGGGGGTCAACACAGATACGCAGTATTTT. The encoded protein is CASSKTSGGVNTDTQYF. Full variable domain (outside the CDR3, taken from reference TRBV19 and TRBJ2-3): DGGITQSPKYLFRKEGQNVTLSCEQNLNHDAMYWYRQDPGQGLRLIYYSQIVNDFQKGDIAEGYSVSREKKESFPLTVTSAQKNPTAFYLCASSKTSGGVNTDTQYFGPGTRLTVL.

This chain uses TRBV6-5 with TRBJ2-2; D gene ambiguous. Trimming shortened V by 2 bases and J by 4 bases, and 5 bases separated the two germline ends. CDR1 is MNHEY, CDR2 SVGAGI, per germline. The length of the CDR3 is 13 residues. The CDR3 nucleotides read TGTGCCAGCAGTTACCTAATCACCGGGGAGCTGTTTTTT. Its translation is CASSYLITGELFF.

The chain joins TRBV28 to TRBJ2-5; 8 nucleotides align to TRBD1. CDR3 length equals 17 residues. The V and J ends lost 7 bases and 9 bases, in that order; junction bases with no gene match: 22. Per the germline V gene, CDR1 is MDHEN and CDR2 is SYDVKM. For the CDR3, the DNA is TGTGCCAGCAAGACTAAGGGGACAGGCCCTGCCAAAGGAGCCCAGTACTTC. It encodes CASKTKGTGPAKGAQYF.

The V gene is TRBV9, the J gene TRBJ2-2; 10 bases are a match to TRBD2. Germline V gene sequence: CDR1 SGDLS, CDR2 YYNGEE. V lost 0 bases to trimming and J lost 5 bases; unmatched junction nucleotides: 4. CDR3 length equals 16 residues. CDR3 in DNA: TGTGCCAGCAGCGTAGGGCTAGCGGGAGCTACCGGGGAGCTGTTTTTT. It is translated as CASSVGLAGATGELFF.

The chain has TRBV5-8 and TRBJ2-7; 7 bases fit TRBD1. The germline V gene has CDR1 SGHTS and CDR2 YDEGEE. The V segment lost 1 base and the J segment 5 bases; nucleotides outside the gene matches: 9. This CDR3 has 15 amino acids. DNA for the CDR3: TGTGCCAGCAGCTTGTCCCCCACAGGGGTCGACGAGCAGTACTTC. It yields the protein CASSLSPTGVDEQYF.

This chain uses TRBV3-1 (or the pseudogene TRBV3-2) with TRBJ1-2; D gene unclear. The V gene lost 4 bases and the J gene lost 4 bases, with 10 bases spanning the gap. The CDR3 is made up of 13 amino acids. Germline lookup yields CDR1 LGHDT and CDR2 YNNKEL (reference sequence). The CDR3 bases are TGTGCCAGCAGCCCCGACGGAGCCTATGGCTACACCTTC. It translates to CASSPDGAYGYTF.

The chain recombines TRBV7-6 with TRBJ2-5, with 10 bases that match TRBD1. The germline CDR1 and CDR2 sequences are SGHVS and FNYEAQ. The V segment lost 2 bases and the J segment 7 bases; nucleotides outside the gene matches: 10. CDR3 length equals 16 residues. The CDR3: CASSLTGTGVDRTQYF. The CDR3 DNA follows: TGTGCCAGCAGCTTAACCGGGACAGGGGTAGATCGGACCCAGTACTTC.

V is TRBV6-2 or TRBV6-3 and J is TRBJ1-1; no clear D. V was trimmed by 5 bases and J by 5 bases, leaving 9 bases between them. Germline V CDR1 and CDR2: MNHEY, SVGEGT. The CDR3 runs 12 residues. CDR3 region: CASSRIGTEAFF. In DNA, the CDR3 is TGTGCCAGCAGTAGAATCGGGACTGAAGCTTTCTTT.

This clone came up a few times. The chain's CDR3 is CASSEGAGDTYEQYF. Here the CDR3 DNA reads TGCGCCAGCAGTGAAGGAGCAGGGGATACCTACGAGCAGTACTTC. The chain recombines TRBV10-1 with TRBJ2-7; maybe TRBD1 (6 bases). Germline V gene data show CDR1 as WNHNN and CDR2 as SYGVQD (reference sequence). The CDR3 is 15 amino acids. The V and J ends lost 3 bases and 2 bases respectively, with 14 bases between them.

Worth noting for this clone: The identical CDR3 is also encoded by other nucleotide sequences in the sample. The chain couples TRBV6-6 to TRBJ1-2; D might be TRBD1 (5 bases). CDR1 is MNHNY and CDR2 is SVGAGI in the germline V gene (reference sequence). V dropped 4 bases and J dropped 7 bases, with 13 bases sitting between them. This CDR3 is 13 amino acids long. The CDR3 DNA is TGTGCCAGCAGTTCCACCGGGGGAGTTGGCTACACCTTC. Translating gives CASSSTGGVGYTF.

The chain recombines TRBV12-3 or TRBV12-4 with TRBJ2-1; D is unresolved. There are 11 residues in the CDR3. Trimming cost V 3 bases and J 10 bases, with 7 bases left between them. The CDR3, as DNA: TGTGCCAGCAGTTTGGCCAGAGAGCAGTTCTTC. Protein sequence: CASSLAREQFF.

This sequence joins TRBV7-2 and TRBJ1-5; D perhaps matches TRBD1 (5 bases). Germline CDR1 and CDR2: SGHTA and FQGNSA. The CDR3 runs to 18 residues. V lost 0 bases, J lost 0 bases, and 15 bases lay in between. The CDR3 here is CASSLAPARDLSNQPQHF. The CDR3 coding sequence is TGTGCCAGCAGCTTAGCCCCGGCCAGGGATCTTAGCAATCAGCCCCAGCATTTT.

The chain combines TRBV12-5 with TRBJ2-3, with D uncertain. The V end was cut by 5 bases, the J end by 1 base, with 19 bases between. The CDR3 loop spans 17 amino acids. Germline V gives CDR1 LGHNT, CDR2 FRNRAP. The CDR3: CASGKMLGVPGTDTQYF. The CDR3 DNA reads TGTGCTAGTGGTAAGATGTTGGGCGTTCCCGGCACAGATACGCAGTATTTT. Filled out from reference TRBV12-5 and TRBJ2-3, the complete variable domain reads DARVTQTPRHKVTEMGQEVTMRCQPILGHNTVFWYRQTMMQGLELLAYFRNRAPLDDSGMPKDRFSAEMPDATLATLKIQPSEPRDSAVYFCASGKMLGVPGTDTQYFGPGTRLTVL.

The CDR3, as DNA: TGTGCCAGTAGTGACAGGGGCCAGGGGCCCCAGCATTTT. It translates to CASSDRGQGPQHF. The chain joins TRBV19 to TRBJ1-5; 8 bases are shared with TRBD1. Trimming removed 5 bases from V and 9 bases from J; junction bases left unmatched: 6. This CDR3 spans 13 amino acids. CDR1 is LNHDA, CDR2 SQIVND, per germline (reference sequence).

The gene calls are TRBV7-9 and TRBJ1-2; 7 bases line up with TRBD1. The V gene end was trimmed by 1 base and the J gene end by 0 bases; junction bases not matched to a gene: 2. This CDR3 is built from 15 residues. Germline values: CDR1 SEHNR, CDR2 FQNEAQ (reference sequence). CDR3 coding DNA: TGTGCCAGCAGCTTAGATGGGACAGCTAACTATGGCTACACCTTC. Translated: CASSLDGTANYGYTF.

This chain uses TRBV3-1 (or the pseudogene TRBV3-2) with TRBJ2-2, with 7 bases lining up with TRBD1. The V and J ends lost 4 bases and 1 base, in that order; junction bases with no gene match: 21. Germline-derived CDR1 and CDR2 are LGHDT and YNNKEL (reference sequence). There are 21 residues in the CDR3. The CDR3 is CASSRDLISVRDSENTGELFF. The CDR3 nucleotides are TGTGCCAGCAGCCGGGATTTGATCTCGGTCCGGGACAGTGAGAACACCGGGGAGCTGTTTTTT.